This TCR beta chain derives from a study of T cells in Graves' hyperthyroidism and ophthalmopathy. Regarding the study as a whole: In validation, the model predicted ophthalmopathy. These predictions came a median approximately six months before onset.

Researchers amplified the TCR beta CDR3 regions from RNA transcripts. A first-round RT-PCR of the TCR CDR3 used the HTBI primer set. TCRdb re-called the multiplex PCR reads through MiXCR, storing one row per CDR3 protein. The profile shows about 500,000 distinct CDR3 sequences, approximately 16% of them singletons. As concerns this clonotype: Its antigen is not identified.

Germline CDR1 LGHNA, CDR2 YSLEER. The CDR3 spans 18 residues. The trim removed 6 bases at V and 0 bases at J, leaving 13 bases unmatched. The chain recombines TRBV4-3 with TRBJ2-2; 7 nucleotides match TRBD2. The sequence was collected from a woman aged 25 to 39 with Graves' ophthalmopathy. The specimen sequenced was blood. The CDR3 region has the DNA TGCGCCAGCAGAAAAGACGTAGCGGGCCTCGCGAACACCGGGGAGCTGTTTTTT. This codes for CASRKDVAGLANTGELFF.